The present TCR beta chain was sequenced within a study of radiation and T cells in renal cell carcinoma. The germline V gene encodes CDR1 SNHLY and CDR2 FYNNEI. CDR3 length: 13 amino acids. Concerning this clone: The junction departs from germline at one end; a sequencing error may be responsible.

TCRdb's copy holds only in-frame clones and misses some; the assay was immunoSEQ multiplex PCR. The table has tens of thousands of clones, over 80% seen once. Described time point: blood 4 weeks post-SBRT, at nephrectomy. Indicated treatment: 15 Gy SBRT to primary tumor, nephrectomy 4 weeks later. After SBRT, blood was collected at 2 and 4 weeks, plus baseline. Here the sequenced sample was blood, taken from a patient whose treatment included radiotherapy and nephrectomy. The rearrangement links TRBV2 to TRBJ1-2; D is possibly TRBD1 (6 bases). The origin of this receptor is a man aged 45-60 years with renal cell carcinoma. CDR3 sequence reads: CAGSEMGAYGYTF. In DNA form, the CDR3 reads TGTGCCGGCAGTGAAATGGGGGCGTATGGCTACACCTTC.